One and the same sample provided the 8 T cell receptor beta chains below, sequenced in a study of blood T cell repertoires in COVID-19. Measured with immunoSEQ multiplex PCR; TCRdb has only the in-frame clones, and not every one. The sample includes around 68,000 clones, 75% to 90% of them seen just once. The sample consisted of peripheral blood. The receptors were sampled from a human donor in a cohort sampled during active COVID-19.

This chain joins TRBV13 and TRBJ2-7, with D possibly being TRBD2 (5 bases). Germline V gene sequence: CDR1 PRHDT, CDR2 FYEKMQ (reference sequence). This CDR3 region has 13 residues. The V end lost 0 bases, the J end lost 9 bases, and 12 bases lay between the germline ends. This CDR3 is CASSLGLRSGQYV. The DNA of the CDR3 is TGTGCCAGCAGCTTAGGCCTTAGGAGCGGGCAGTACGTC.

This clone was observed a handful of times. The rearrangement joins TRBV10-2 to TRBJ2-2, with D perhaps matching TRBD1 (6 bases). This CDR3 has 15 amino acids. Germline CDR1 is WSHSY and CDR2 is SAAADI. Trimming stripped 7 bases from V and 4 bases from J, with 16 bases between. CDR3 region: CASKRQVPGTGELFF. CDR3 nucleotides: TGCGCCAGCAAGCGACAGGTCCCGGGCACCGGGGAGCTGTTTTTT.

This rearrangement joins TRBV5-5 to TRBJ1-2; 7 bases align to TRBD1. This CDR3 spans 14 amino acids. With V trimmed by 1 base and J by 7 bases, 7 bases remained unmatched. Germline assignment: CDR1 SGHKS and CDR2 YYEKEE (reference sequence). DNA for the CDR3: TGTGCCAGCAGCTTGCCTCCCCCAGGGGGTGGCTACACCTTC. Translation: CASSLPPPGGGYTF.

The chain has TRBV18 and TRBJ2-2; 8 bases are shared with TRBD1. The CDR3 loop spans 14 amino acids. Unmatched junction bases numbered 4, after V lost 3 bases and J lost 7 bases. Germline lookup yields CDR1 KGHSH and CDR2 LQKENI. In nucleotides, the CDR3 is TGTGCCAGCTCACCGGACAGGGATGGCGGGGAGCTGTTTTTT. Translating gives CASSPDRDGGELFF.

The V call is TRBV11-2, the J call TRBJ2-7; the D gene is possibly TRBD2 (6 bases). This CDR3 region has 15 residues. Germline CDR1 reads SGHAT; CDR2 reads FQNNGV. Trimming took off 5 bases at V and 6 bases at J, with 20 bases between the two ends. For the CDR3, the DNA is TGTGCCAGCAGCCCGAACCGGGGAGGTTTCGGCGAGCAGTACGTC. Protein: CASSPNRGGFGEQYV.

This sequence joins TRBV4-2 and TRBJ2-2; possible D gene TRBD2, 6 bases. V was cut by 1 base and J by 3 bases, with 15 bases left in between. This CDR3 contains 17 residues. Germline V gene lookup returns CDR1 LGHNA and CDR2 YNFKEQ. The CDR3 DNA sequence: TGTGCCAGCAGCCAAGGGACTGGGGGGATGGACACCGGGGAGCTGTTTTTT. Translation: CASSQGTGGMDTGELFF.

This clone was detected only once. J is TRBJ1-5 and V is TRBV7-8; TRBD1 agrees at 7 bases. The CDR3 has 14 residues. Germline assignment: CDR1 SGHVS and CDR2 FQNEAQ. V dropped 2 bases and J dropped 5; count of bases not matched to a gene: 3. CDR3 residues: CASSLRDSHQPQHF. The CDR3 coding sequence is TGTGCCAGCAGCTTAAGGGACAGCCATCAGCCCCAGCATTTT.

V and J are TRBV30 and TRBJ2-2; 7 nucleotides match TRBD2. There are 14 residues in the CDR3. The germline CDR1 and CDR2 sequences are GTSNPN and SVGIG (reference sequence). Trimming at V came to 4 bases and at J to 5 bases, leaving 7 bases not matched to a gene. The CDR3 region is CAWKVQGGTGELFF. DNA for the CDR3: TGTGCCTGGAAAGTTCAGGGAGGGACCGGGGAGCTGTTTTTT.